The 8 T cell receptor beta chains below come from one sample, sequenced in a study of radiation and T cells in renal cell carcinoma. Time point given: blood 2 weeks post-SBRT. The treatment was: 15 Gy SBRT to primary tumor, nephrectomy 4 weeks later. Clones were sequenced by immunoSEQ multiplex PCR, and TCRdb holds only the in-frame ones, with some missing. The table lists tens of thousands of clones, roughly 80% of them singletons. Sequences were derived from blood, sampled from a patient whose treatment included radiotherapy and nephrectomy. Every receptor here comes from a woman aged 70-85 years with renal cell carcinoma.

The CDR3 loop is CASTGTGTYEQYF. DNA of the CDR3: TGTGCCAGTACCGGGACAGGGACCTACGAGCAGTACTTC. The J gene is TRBJ2-7, the V gene TRBV2; 9 bases match TRBD1. CDR1 is SNHLY, CDR2 FYNNEI, per germline. There are 13 residues in the CDR3. The J segment lost 2 bases and the V segment lost 9 bases, leaving 5 bases of the junction unmatched.

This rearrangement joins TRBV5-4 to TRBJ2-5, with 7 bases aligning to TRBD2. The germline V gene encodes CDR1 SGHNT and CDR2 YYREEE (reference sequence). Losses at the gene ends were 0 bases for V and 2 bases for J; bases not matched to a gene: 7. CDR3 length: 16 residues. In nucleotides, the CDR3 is TGTGCCAGCAGCTTGGAGGGACTAACCCCACAAGAGACCCAGTACTTC. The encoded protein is CASSLEGLTPQETQYF.

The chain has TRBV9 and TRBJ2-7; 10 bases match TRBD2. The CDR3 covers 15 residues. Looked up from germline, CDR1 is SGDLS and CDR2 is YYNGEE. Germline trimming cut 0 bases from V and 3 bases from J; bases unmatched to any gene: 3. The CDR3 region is CASSVDPSGSYEQYF. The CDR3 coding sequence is TGTGCCAGCAGCGTAGATCCTAGCGGGAGCTACGAGCAGTACTTC. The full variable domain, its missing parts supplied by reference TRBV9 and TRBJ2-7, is DSGVTQTPKHLITATGQRVTLRCSPRSGDLSVYWYQQSLDQGLQFLIQYYNGEERAKGNILERFSAQQFPDLHSELNLSSLELGDSALYFCASSVDPSGSYEQYFGPGTRLTVT.

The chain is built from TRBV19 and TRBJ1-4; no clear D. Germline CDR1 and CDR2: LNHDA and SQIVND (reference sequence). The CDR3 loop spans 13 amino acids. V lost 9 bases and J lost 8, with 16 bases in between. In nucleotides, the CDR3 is TGTGCCAGCAGAGCGGGCATAGACGAAAAACTGTTTTTT. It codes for CASRAGIDEKLFF.

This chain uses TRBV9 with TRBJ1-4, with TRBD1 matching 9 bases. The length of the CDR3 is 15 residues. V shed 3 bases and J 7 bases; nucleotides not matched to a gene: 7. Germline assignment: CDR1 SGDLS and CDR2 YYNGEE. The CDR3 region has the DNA TGTGCCAGCAGCGGGGGGACAGGGAGGGTTGAAAAACTGTTTTTT. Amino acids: CASSGGTGRVEKLFF.

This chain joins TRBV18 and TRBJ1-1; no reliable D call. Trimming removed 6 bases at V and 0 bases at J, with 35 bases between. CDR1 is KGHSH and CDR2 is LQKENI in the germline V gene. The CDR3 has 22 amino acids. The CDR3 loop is CASSRTHDNLFVQPVLNTEAFF. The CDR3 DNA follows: TGTGCCAGCTCTAGAACACATGACAATCTTTTCGTCCAACCCGTCTTGAACACTGAAGCTTTCTTT.

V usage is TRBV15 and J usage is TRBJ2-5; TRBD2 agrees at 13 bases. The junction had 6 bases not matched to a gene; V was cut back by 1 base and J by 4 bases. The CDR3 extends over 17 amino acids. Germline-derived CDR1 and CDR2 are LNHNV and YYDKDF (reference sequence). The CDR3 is CATSRGSWTSGGETQYF. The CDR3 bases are TGTGCCACCAGCAGAGGATCCTGGACTAGCGGGGGAGAGACCCAGTACTTC.

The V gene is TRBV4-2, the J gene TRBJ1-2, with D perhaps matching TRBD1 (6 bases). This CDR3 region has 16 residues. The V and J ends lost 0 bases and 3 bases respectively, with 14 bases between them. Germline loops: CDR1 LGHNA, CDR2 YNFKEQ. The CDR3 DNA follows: TGTGCCAGCAGCCAAGATACAGGGTGGAAAGACTATGGCTACACCTTC. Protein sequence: CASSQDTGWKDYGYTF.